The T cell receptor (beta chain) described here comes from a study of blood T cells in healthy people across ages. Overall study findings and caveats: Roughly linear declines in TCR beta diversity per million T cells occurred with age. Aged donors had fewer naive CD4+ cells and lower diversity than long-lived donors.

Note on this clonotype: Its antigen remains unidentified. One end of the junction fails to match germline, which may point to a read error.

It was with a sample-barcoded 5' primer and a J-beta primer mix that a second PCR of roughly 7 to 12 cycles was run. MiXCR, run by TCRdb on the 5' RACE reads, gives a single entry per CDR3 protein. The sample shows 650,000 to 800,000 distinct CDR3 sequences, more than 40% of them seen only once. Germline V gene data show CDR1 as LGHNA and CDR2 as YNFKEQ. This CDR3 region has 15 residues. The receptor comes from a man aged 60 to 69 in good health. This chain connects TRBV4-2 to TRBJ1-4; no definite D call. Specimen: blood. CDR3 sequence reads: CASSQEGTTNEKLFF. CDR3 DNA sequence: TGTGCCAGCAGCCAAGAGGGTACAACAAATGAAAAACTGTTTTTT.